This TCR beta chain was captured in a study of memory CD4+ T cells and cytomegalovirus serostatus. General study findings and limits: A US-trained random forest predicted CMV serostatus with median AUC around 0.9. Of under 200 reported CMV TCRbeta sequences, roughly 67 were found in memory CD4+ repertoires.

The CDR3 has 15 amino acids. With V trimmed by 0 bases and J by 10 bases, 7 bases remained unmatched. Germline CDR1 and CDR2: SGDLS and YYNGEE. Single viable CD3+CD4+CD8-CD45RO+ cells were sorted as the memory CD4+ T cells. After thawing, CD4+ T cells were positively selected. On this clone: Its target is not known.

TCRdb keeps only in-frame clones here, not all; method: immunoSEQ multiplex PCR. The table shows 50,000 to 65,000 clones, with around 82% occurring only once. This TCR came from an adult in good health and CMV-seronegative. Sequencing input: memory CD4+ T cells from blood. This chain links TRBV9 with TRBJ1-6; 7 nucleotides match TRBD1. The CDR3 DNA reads TGTGCCAGCAGCGTAGGGCAGGGGGTATCGTCACCCCTCCACTTT. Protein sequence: CASSVGQGVSSPLHF.